This T cell receptor (beta chain) was sequenced for a study of CD8+ T cells in alopecia areata. As for the study in general: Twice daily, treated patients received 5 to 10 mg of oral tofacitinib.

This clone was counted between two and nine times. Sequencing templates came from extracted RNA that was reverse transcribed into cDNA. Assay used: immunoSEQ multiplex PCR; TCRdb lists only in-frame clones, some missing. The repertoire includes some 170,000 clones, about 70% of them detected once, and roughly 11% sits in the top ten. Germline CDR1 ENHRY, CDR2 SYGVKD. This CDR3 spans 13 amino acids. Trimming stripped 3 bases from V and 5 bases from J, with 9 bases between. This receptor was identified in a human donor with alopecia areata. The gene calls are TRBV10-3 and TRBJ2-3; D gene ambiguous. Material: CD8+ T cells sorted from blood, obtained at week 0. The CDR3, as DNA: TGTGCCATCAGTGACGGCGGCGGAGATACGCAGTATTTT. It encodes CAISDGGGDTQYF.